The T cell receptor beta chain described here comes from a study of cytomegalovirus exposure and HLA in healthy donors. Note on this clone: The target antigen is unknown.

Study-level points and caveats: Later analysis identified about 17,000 TCR beta sequences associated with HLA alleles, using a false discovery rate threshold of 0.05. There were 150 to 200 TCR beta chains listed as cytomegalovirus-associated. Among TCR beta chains of equal frequency, HLA-associated ones were more clonally expanded in a later analysis. A missense DCLRE1C variant was associated with V- and J-gene trimming of TCR beta chains in a later analysis, and an independent cohort replicated the association.

PCR was performed using 60 Vbeta and 13 Jbeta primers. TCRdb's table, derived via immunoSEQ multiplex PCR, lists solely in-frame clones and lacks some. This sample yields approximately 160,000 clones, of which about four fifths are seen a single time; around 4.9% belongs to the top ten. The receptor comes from a girl aged 5 to 17 in good health and CMV-seropositive. Specimen: PBMCs.

CDR3 sequence: CASSTGTGSYNEQFF. The CDR3 nucleotides read TGTGCCAGCAGCACCGGGACAGGGAGCTACAATGAGCAGTTCTTC. The rearrangement uses TRBV9 and TRBJ2-1; TRBD1 aligns across 9 bases. Germline V gives CDR1 SGDLS, CDR2 YYNGEE. The CDR3 has 15 residues. Trimming at V came to 4 bases and at J to 3 bases, leaving 5 bases not matched to a gene.